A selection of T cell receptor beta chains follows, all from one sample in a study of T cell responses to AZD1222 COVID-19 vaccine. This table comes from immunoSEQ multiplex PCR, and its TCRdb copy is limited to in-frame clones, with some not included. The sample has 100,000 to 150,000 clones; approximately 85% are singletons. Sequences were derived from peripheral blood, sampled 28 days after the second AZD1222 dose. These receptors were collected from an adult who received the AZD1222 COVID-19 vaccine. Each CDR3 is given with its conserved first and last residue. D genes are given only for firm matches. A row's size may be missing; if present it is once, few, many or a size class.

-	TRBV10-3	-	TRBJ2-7	TGTGCCATCGGCGGGCAACTGTCGGGCGAGCAGTACTTC	CAIGGQLSGEQYF
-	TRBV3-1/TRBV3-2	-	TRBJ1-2	TGTGCCAGCAGCCAAGGGGAGTTTTCGAGTGGCTACACCTTC	CASSQGEFSSGYTF
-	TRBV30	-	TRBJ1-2	TGTGCCTGGAAGGTGAGCGGACCATATGGCTACACCTTC	CAWKVSGPYGYTF
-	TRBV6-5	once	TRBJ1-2	TGTGCCAGCAGTTACGTTGGGGCAGATCGGGATGGCTACACCTTC	CASSYVGADRDGYTF
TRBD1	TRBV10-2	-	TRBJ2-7	TGCGCCAGCAGGAGGGGGCAGGACGAGCAGTACTTC	CASRRGQDEQYF
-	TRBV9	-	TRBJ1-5	TGTGCCAGCAGCGAGGGAGTGGGGAGGAGAAAATCGCCCCAGCATTTT	CASSEGVGRRKSPQHF
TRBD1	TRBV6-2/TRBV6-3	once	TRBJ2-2	TGTGCCAGCAGTTACCGAGGACGACAGGGGGCGTCCGGGGAGCTGTTTTTT	CASSYRGRQGASGELFF
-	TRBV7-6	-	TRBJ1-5	TGTGCCAGCAGCTTAGAGTCACAAAATCAGCCCCAGCATTTT	CASSLESQNQPQHF
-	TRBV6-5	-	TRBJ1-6	TGTGCCAGCAGTTACTCGTGGGGGACCGGTGGTTCACCCCTCCACTTT	CASSYSWGTGGSPLHF
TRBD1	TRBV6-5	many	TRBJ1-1	TGTGCCAGCAGGCAGGGACAGGAGACCACTGAAGCTTTCTTT	CASRQGQETTEAFF
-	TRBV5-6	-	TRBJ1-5	TGTGCCAGCAGCTTGGGGCAGCGCAATCAGCCCCAGCATTTT	CASSLGQRNQPQHF
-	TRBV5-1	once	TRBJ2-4	TGCGCCAGCAGCTTGGCCGAGGCAACCAGGAACATTCAGTACTTC	CASSLAEATRNIQYF
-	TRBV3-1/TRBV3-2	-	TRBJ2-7	TGTGCCAGCAGCTACGGACTGAATTCCTACGAGCAGTACTTC	CASSYGLNSYEQYF
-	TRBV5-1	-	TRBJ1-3	TGCGCCAGCAGCTTGGGGGACTCTGGAAACACCATATATTTT	CASSLGDSGNTIYF
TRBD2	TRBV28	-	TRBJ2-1	TGTGCCAGCAGTCCCCCCATTTGGGGGGGAAGGAATGAGCAGTTCTTC	CASSPPIWGGRNEQFF
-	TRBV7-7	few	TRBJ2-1	TGTGCCAGCAGCCCCTCAGGGGGAGCGGGTCAAAATGAGCAGTTCTTC	CASSPSGGAGQNEQFF
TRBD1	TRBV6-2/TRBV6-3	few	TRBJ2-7	TGTGCCAGCAGTTACCCGGGACAGGCTCAATACGAGCAGTACTTC	CASSYPGQAQYEQYF
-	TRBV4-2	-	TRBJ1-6	TGTGCCAGCAGCCCGGGCCGTAATTCACCCCTCCACTTT	CASSPGRNSPLHF
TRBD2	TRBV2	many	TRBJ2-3	TGTGCCAGCACGGGGCGTAGCGGGGGTACAGATACGCAGTATTTT	CASTGRSGGTDTQYF
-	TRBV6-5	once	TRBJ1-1	TGTGCCAGCAGTCCTCAGAACACTGAAGCTTTCTTT	CASSPQNTEAFF
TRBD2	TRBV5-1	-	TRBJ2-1	TGCGCCAGCAGCTTGGTAGGAGGGGGACTAGGTAGCAATGAGCAGTTCTTC	CASSLVGGGLGSNEQFF
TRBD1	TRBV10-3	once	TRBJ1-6	TGTGCCAGCCAGGGGGCGGGGGGTTCACCCCTCCACTTT	CASQGAGGSPLHF
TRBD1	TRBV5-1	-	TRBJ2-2	TGCGCCAGCAGCAACCAACCGACAGGGGTCGATGGTAGCGGGGAGCTGTTTTTT	CASSNQPTGVDGSGELFF
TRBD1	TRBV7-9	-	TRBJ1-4	TGTGCCAGCAGCTTGGGACAGGGGAGAGAAAAACTGTTTTTT	CASSLGQGREKLFF
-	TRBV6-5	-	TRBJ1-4	TGTGCCAGCAGGAGCGGACAAGCAACTAATGAAAAACTGTTTTTT	CASRSGQATNEKLFF
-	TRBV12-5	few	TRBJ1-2	TGTGCTAGTGGTTTGGGTGGCTATGGCTACACCTTC	CASGLGGYGYTF
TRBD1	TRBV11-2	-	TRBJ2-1	TGTGCCAGCAGCTTACAAATCAGGGGGAATGAGCAGTTCTTC	CASSLQIRGNEQFF
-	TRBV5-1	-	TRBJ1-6	TGCGCCAGCAGCCACGGGGACACTAATTCACCCCTCCACTTT	CASSHGDTNSPLHF
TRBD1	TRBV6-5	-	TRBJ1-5	TGTGCCAGCAGTCAGGAGGGACAGGGGCGTCAGCCCCAGCATTTT	CASSQEGQGRQPQHF
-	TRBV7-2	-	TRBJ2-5	TGTGCCAGCAGCTTTGCAGACCAAGAGACCCAGTACTTC	CASSFADQETQYF
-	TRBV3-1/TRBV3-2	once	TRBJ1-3	TGTGCCAGCAGCCAAGCCGGCGACTCTGGAAACACCATATATTTT	CASSQAGDSGNTIYF
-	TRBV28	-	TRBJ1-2	TGTGCCAGCAGTTACACCGGTGGCTACACCTTC	CASSYTGGYTF
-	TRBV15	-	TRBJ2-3	TGTGCCACCAGCAGAGATCAGACAGATCGAACTAGCACAGATACGCAGTATTTT	CATSRDQTDRTSTDTQYF
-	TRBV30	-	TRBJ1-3	TGTGCCTGGAGTGCAGATGGAAACACCATATATTTT	CAWSADGNTIYF
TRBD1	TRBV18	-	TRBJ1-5	TGTGCCAGCTCATCGACAGGGGAACAGCCCCAGCATTTT	CASSSTGEQPQHF
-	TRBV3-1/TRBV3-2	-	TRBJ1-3	TGTGCCAGCAGCCAAGATACAGGAATCGTAGAGTGGGGAAACACCATATATTTT	CASSQDTGIVEWGNTIYF
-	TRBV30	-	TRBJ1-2	TGTGCCTGGACCTCGACAGCAAGCGGCGGCTACACCTTC	CAWTSTASGGYTF
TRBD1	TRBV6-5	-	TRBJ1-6	TGTGCCAGCAGTTACCGTGCCGGGACAGGGAATTCACCCCTCCACTTT	CASSYRAGTGNSPLHF
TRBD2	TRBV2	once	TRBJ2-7	TGTGCCAGCAGACCGAGCGGGGGGCGTTTCGAGCAGTACTTC	CASRPSGGRFEQYF
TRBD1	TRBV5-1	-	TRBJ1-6	TGCGCCAGCAGCTCCGAGACAGGGTTGAATTCACCCCTCCACTTT	CASSSETGLNSPLHF
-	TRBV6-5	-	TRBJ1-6	TGTGCCAGCAGTTACGCCGGGAATTCACCCCTCCACTTT	CASSYAGNSPLHF
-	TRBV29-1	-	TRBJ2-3	TGCAGCGTTGTGGTGTGGTCCGCGGATACGCAGTATTTT	CSVVVWSADTQYF
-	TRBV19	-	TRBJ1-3	TGTGCCAGTAACGCAGGGGGAAACACCATATATTTT	CASNAGGNTIYF
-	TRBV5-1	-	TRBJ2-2	TGCGCCAGCAGCTTGCGATCGTGGGAGGAGCTGTTTTTT	CASSLRSWEELFF
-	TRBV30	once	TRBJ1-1	TGTGCCTGGGACCCCTCCGGCACTGAAGCTTTCTTT	CAWDPSGTEAFF
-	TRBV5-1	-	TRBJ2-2	TGCGCCAGCAACGACAGGACAAACACCGGGGAGCTGTTTTTT	CASNDRTNTGELFF
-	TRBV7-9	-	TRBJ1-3	TGTGCCAGCAGCCCGCCAAGGCTAACCTCTGGAAACACCATATATTTT	CASSPPRLTSGNTIYF